This T cell receptor beta chain was identified during a study of CD8 T cells in ankylosing spondylitis. Findings of the study overall: Reports say disease-linked clones showed up significantly more in matched ankylosing spondylitis synovial fluid. Seemingly distinctive of ankylosing spondylitis blood was a TCR beta motif formed by eight highly homologous variants.

There are many counts of this clonotype. Its target is unknown. TCRdb called the 5' RACE reads again in MiXCR, with one record for every CDR3 protein. The sample holds about 130,000 distinct CDR3 sequences, roughly 7.3% seen once. Germline lookup yields CDR1 DFQATT and CDR2 SNEGSKA (reference sequence). The CDR3 has 15 residues. With V trimmed by 4 bases and J by 3 bases, 9 bases remained unmatched. This clonotype was obtained from a male donor with ankylosing spondylitis or in good health (not recorded which). The V and J genes are TRBV20-1 and TRBJ2-7; 10 bases map to TRBD2. The specimen sequenced was blood, either unsorted or a sorted T cell fraction (not recorded which). The CDR3 spells CSANTLAGAVYEQYF. The CDR3 DNA follows: TGCAGTGCTAATACCCTAGCGGGAGCCGTCTACGAGCAGTACTTC.